This T cell receptor beta chain is from a study of shared clonotypes between healthy human individuals. The authors loaded 200 ng DNA, 30,000 to 35,000 T cell genomes, into sorted-subset replicate PCRs. Original data processing: For the immunoSEQ data, sequences were junction-only without quality scores, so filtering differed. The repertoire was sequenced with immunoSEQ multiplex PCR; TCRdb's copy has only in-frame clones and lacks some. V, J and clone size are taken as reported in that table, and D and trimming were inferred from the DNA itself. The sample contains more than 2 million clones, 85% to 95% of which appear only once. About this clone itself: Antigen: not known.

Findings and caveats of the study: Tissue TCR repertoires likely differ from these blood-only repertoires.

Germline values: CDR1 MNHEY, CDR2 SVGAGI. V shed 6 bases and J shed 5 bases, with 20 bases lying between them. This CDR3 is 15 amino acids long. The donors, all of them Caucasian adults, lived in Nashville, Tennessee. The clonotype comes from a man in his late teens or twenties in good health. Sequenced sample: naive CD4+ T cells sorted from blood. The sample's subset: CD45RA+ positively selected. The V gene is TRBV6-5, the J gene TRBJ2-7; D might be TRBD2 (6 bases). The CDR3 loop reads CASRRLGGSGDEQYF. The CDR3 DNA reads TGTGCCAGCAGGCGACTCGGAGGGTCGGGGGACGAGCAGTACTTC.